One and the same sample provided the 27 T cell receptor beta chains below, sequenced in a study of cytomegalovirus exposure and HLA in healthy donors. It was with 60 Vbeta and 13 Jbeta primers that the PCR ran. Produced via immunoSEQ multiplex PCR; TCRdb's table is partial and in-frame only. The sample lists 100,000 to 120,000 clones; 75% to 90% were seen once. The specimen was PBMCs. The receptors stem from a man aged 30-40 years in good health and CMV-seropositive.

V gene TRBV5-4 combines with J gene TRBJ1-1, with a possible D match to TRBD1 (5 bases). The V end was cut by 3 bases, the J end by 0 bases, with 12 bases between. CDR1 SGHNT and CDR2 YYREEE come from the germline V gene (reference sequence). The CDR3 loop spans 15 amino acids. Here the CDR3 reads CASSSGGWMNTEAFF. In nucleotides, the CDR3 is TGTGCCAGCAGCTCCGGGGGGTGGATGAACACTGAAGCTTTCTTT.

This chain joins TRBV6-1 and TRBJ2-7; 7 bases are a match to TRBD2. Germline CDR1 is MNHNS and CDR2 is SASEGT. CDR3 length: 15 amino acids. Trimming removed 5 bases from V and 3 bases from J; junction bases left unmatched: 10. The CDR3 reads CASSFRSGALYEQYF. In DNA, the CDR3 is TGTGCCAGCAGTTTTCGAAGCGGGGCGCTCTACGAGCAGTACTTC.

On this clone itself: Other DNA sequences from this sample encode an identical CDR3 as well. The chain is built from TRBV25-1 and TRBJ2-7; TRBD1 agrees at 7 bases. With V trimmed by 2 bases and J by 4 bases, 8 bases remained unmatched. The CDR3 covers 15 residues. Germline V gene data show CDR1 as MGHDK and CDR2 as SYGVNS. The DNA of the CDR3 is TGTGCCAGCAGTGAAGGGAACAGGGGTTGGTACGAGCAGTACTTC. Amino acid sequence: CASSEGNRGWYEQYF.

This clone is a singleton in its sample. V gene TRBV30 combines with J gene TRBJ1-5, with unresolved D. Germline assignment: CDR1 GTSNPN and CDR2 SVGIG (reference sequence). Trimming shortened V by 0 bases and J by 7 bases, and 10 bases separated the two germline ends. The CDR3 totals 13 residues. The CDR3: CAWSVGEPQPQHF. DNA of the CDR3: TGTGCCTGGAGTGTCGGGGAGCCACAGCCCCAGCATTTT.

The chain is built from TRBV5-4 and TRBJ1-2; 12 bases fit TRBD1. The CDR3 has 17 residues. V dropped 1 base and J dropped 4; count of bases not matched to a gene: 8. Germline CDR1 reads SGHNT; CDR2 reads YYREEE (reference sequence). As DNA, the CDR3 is TGTGCCAGCAGCTTGCCGGAGGGACAGGGGGCGTCCTATGGCTACACCTTC. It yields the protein CASSLPEGQGASYGYTF.

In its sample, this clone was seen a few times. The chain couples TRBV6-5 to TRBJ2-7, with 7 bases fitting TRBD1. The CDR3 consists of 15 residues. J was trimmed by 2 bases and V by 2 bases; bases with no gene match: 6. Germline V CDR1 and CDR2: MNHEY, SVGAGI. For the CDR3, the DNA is TGTGCCAGCAGTTACGGGGACAGAAGAACCTACGAGCAGTACTTC. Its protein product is CASSYGDRRTYEQYF.

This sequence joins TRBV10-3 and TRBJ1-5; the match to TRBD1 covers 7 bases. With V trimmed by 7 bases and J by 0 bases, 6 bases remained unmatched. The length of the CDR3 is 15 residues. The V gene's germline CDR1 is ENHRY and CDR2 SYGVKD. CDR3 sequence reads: CAIITGTDSNQPQHF. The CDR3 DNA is TGTGCCATCATCACCGGGACAGATAGCAATCAGCCCCAGCATTTT.

The CDR3 sequence is CASSRTGTSKETQYF. The CDR3 DNA sequence: TGTGCCAGCAGCCGGACAGGGACCTCTAAAGAGACCCAGTACTTC. The chain has TRBV5-4 and TRBJ2-5; TRBD1 matches at 8 bases. J gave up 3 bases and V 4 bases, and 8 bases lay outside the gene matches. Germline V lookup: CDR1 SGHNT, CDR2 YYREEE (reference sequence). This CDR3 region has 15 residues.

CDR3 nucleotide sequence: TGTGCCAGCAGCTTAGCTTTTAGGACAGGGGGCTGGACAGATACGCAGTATTTT. This encodes CASSLAFRTGGWTDTQYF. The gene calls are TRBV7-9 and TRBJ2-3; TRBD1 matches 11 bases. Unmatched junction bases numbered 8, after V lost 0 bases and J lost 3 bases. The CDR3 runs 18 residues. In germline, CDR1 is SEHNR, CDR2 FQNEAQ (reference sequence). Complete variable domain (other parts from reference TRBV7-9 and TRBJ2-3): DTGVSQNPRHKITKRGQNVTFRCDPISEHNRLYWYRQTLGQGPEFLTYFQNEAQLEKSRLLSDRFSAERPKGSFSTLEIQRTEQGDSAMYLCASSLAFRTGGWTDTQYFGPGTRLTVL.

Here the CDR3 DNA reads TGTGCCAGCAGCCAAGATCGGGGCAGGGGCAGCACAGATACGCAGTATTTT. It encodes CASSQDRGRGSTDTQYF. V usage is TRBV14 and J usage is TRBJ2-3; D is perhaps TRBD1 (6 bases). This CDR3 is 17 amino acids long. Trimming cost V 0 bases and J 0 bases, with 13 bases left between them. Per germline, CDR1 SGHDN and CDR2 FVKESK.

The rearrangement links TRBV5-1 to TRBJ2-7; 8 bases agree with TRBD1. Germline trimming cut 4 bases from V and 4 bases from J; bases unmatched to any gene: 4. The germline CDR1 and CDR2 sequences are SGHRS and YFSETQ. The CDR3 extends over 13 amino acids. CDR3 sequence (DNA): TGCGCCAGCAGCACGACAGGGGTTTACGAGCAGTACTTC. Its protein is CASSTTGVYEQYF.

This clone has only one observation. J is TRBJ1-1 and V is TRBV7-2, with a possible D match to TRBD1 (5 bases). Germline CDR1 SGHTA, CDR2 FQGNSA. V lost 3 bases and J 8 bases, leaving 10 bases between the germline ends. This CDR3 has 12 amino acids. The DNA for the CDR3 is TGTGCCAGCAGCTTCAGGGTTCCAGAAGCTTTCTTT. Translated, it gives CASSFRVPEAFF.

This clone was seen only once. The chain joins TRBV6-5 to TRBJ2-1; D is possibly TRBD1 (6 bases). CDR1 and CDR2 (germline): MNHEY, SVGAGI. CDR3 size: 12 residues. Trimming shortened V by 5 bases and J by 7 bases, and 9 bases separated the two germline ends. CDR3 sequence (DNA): TGTGCCAGCAGTGGAACAGGGAATGAGCAGTTCTTC. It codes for CASSGTGNEQFF.

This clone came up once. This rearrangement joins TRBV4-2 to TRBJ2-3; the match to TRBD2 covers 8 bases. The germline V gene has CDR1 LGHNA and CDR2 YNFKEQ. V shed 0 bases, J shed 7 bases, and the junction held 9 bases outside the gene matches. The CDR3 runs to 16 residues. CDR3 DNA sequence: TGTGCCAGCAGCCAAGACCCTTTCGGGGGGGGAAATACGCAGTATTTT. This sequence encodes CASSQDPFGGGNTQYF.

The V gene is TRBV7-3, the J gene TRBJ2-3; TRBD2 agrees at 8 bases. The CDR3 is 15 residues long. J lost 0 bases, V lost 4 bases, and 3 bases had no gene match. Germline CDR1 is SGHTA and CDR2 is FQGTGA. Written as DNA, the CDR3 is TGTGCCAGCAGCTCCGGACTAGCAAGCACAGATACGCAGTATTTT. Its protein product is CASSSGLASTDTQYF.

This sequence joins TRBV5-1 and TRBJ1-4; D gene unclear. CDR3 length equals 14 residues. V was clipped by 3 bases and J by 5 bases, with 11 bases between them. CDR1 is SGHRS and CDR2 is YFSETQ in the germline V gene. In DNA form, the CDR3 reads TGCGCCAGCAGCTCGACGGCGGGGAATGAAAAACTGTTTTTT. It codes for CASSSTAGNEKLFF.

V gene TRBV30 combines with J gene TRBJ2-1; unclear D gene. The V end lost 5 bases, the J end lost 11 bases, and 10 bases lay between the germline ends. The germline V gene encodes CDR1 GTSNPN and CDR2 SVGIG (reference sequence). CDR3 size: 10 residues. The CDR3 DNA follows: TGTGCCTGGGGGCCCCCAAAGCAGTTCTTC. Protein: CAWGPPKQFF.

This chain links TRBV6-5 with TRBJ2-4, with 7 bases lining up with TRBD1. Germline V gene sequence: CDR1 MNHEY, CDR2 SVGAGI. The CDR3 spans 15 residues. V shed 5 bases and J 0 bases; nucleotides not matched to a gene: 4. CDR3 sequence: CASSLRQGAKNIQYF. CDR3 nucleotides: TGTGCCAGCAGTCTACGACAGGGAGCCAAAAACATTCAGTACTTC.

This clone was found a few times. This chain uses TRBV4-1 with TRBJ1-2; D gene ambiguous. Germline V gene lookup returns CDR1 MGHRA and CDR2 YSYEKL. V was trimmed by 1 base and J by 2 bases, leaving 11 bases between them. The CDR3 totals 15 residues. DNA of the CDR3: TGCGCCAGCAGCCAAGTGCTACAGAAGAACTATGGCTACACCTTC. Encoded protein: CASSQVLQKNYGYTF.

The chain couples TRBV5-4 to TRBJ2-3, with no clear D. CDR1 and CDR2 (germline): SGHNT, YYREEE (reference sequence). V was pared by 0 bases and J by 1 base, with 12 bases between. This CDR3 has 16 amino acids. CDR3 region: CASSLEPERRTDTQYF. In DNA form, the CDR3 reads TGTGCCAGCAGCTTGGAACCGGAGAGGCGCACAGATACGCAGTATTTT.

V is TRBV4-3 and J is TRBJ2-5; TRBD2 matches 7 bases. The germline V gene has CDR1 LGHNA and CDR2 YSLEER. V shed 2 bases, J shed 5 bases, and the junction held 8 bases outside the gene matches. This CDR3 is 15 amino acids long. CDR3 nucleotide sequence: TGCGCCAGCAGCCAATTAGCGGGTACGGTGGAGACCCAGTACTTC. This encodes CASSQLAGTVETQYF.

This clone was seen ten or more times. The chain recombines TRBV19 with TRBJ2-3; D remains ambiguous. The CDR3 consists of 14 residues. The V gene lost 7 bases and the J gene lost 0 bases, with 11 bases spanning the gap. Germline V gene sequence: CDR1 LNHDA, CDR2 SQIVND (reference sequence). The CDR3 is CASKLVSSTDTQYF. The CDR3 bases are TGTGCCAGTAAATTAGTTAGTAGCACAGATACGCAGTATTTT.

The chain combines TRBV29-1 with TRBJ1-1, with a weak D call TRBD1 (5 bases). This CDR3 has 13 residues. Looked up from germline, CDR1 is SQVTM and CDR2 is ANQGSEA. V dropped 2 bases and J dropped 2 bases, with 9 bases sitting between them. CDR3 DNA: TGCAGCGTTGAACCTCAGGGTAACACTGAAGCTTTCTTT. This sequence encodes CSVEPQGNTEAFF.

CDR3 region: CASSDGAGAYETQYF. As DNA, the CDR3 is TGTGCCAGCAGTGACGGAGCGGGGGCGTATGAGACCCAGTACTTC. The V gene is TRBV25-1, the J gene TRBJ2-5, with 8 bases fitting TRBD2. Unmatched junction bases numbered 8, after V lost 3 bases and J lost 5 bases. CDR1 is MGHDK, CDR2 SYGVNS, per germline. The CDR3 runs to 15 residues.

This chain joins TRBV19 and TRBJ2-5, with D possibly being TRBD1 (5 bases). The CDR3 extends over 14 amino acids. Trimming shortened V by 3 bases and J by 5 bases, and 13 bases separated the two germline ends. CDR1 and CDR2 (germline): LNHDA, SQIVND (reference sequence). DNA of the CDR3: TGTGCCAGTAGTATTTCGGACGCAGGGGAGACCCAGTACTTC. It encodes CASSISDAGETQYF. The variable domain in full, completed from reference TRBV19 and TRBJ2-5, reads DGGITQSPKYLFRKEGQNVTLSCEQNLNHDAMYWYRQDPGQGLRLIYYSQIVNDFQKGDIAEGYSVSREKKESFPLTVTSAQKNPTAFYLCASSISDAGETQYFGPGTRLLVL.

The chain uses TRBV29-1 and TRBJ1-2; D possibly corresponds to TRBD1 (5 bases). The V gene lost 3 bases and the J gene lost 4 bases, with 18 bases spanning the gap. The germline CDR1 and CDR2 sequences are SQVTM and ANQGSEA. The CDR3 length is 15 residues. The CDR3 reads CSVDGGDGRAYGYTF. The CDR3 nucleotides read TGCAGCGTTGATGGCGGCGATGGCAGGGCCTATGGCTACACCTTC.

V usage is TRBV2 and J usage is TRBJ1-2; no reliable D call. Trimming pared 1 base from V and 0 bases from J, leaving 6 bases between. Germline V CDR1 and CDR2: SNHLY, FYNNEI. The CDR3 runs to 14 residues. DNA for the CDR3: TGTGCCAGCAGTGAAGGACATACTAACTATGGCTACACCTTC. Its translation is CASSEGHTNYGYTF.